This TCR beta chain originates from a study of HIV-infected patients and healthy controls. TCRdb re-called the 5' RACE reads with MiXCR, one entry per CDR3 protein. The sample consists of over 55,000 distinct CDR3 sequences, 15% to 20% of them appearing once. This clonotype was observed a handful of times. This clonotype was obtained from a human donor in good health. The material sequenced was CD4+ T cells from blood.

This CDR3 reads CASSPQGYQETQYF. Written as DNA, the CDR3 is TGTGCCAGCAGCCCCCAGGGGTACCAAGAGACCCAGTACTTC. This chain uses TRBV7-9 with TRBJ2-5; TRBD1 might be the D (6 bases). The germline V gene encodes CDR1 SEHNR and CDR2 FQNEAQ (reference sequence). The CDR3 is made up of 14 amino acids. The V and J ends lost 5 bases and 0 bases respectively, with 10 bases between them.